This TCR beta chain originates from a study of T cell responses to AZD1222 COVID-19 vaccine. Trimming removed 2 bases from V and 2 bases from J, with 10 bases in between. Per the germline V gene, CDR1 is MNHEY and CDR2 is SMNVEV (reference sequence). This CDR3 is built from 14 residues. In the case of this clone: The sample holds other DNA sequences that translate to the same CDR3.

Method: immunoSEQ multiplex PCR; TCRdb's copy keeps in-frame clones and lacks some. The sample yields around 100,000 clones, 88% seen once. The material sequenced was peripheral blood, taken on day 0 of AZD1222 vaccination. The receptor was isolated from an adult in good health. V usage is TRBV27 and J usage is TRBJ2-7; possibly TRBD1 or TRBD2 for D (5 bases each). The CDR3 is CASSLDRGPYEQYF. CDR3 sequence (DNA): TGTGCCAGCAGTTTAGATCGGGGCCCCTACGAGCAGTACTTC.